The next 9 T cell receptor beta chains were all read from a single sample in a study of blood T cell repertoires in COVID-19. Using immunoSEQ multiplex PCR, the repertoire was profiled, and TCRdb retains in-frame clones only, with some absent. The table shows 330,000 or so clones, with roughly 87% occurring only once. The sequencing sample was made of peripheral blood. The receptors were sampled from a young man with COVID-19, enrolled during active disease.

A few counts support this clone. The chain combines TRBV4-2 with TRBJ2-7, with TRBD2 matching 11 bases. Per germline, CDR1 LGHNA and CDR2 YNFKEQ. Trimming removed 0 bases from V and 0 bases from J; junction bases left unmatched: 1. The CDR3 has 16 amino acids. The CDR3 DNA reads TGTGCCAGCAGCCAAGATGGGACTAGCGGCTCCTACGAGCAGTACTTC. This sequence encodes CASSQDGTSGSYEQYF.

The gene calls are TRBV7-2 and TRBJ2-5, with 7 positions matching TRBD1. Germline V gene data show CDR1 as SGHTA and CDR2 as FQGNSA. The CDR3 runs to 16 residues. Trimming removed 5 bases from V and 9 bases from J; junction bases left unmatched: 18. As DNA, the CDR3 is TGTGCCAGCAGCGTCAGCCGGGACAGTGGCCCAGGGGCCCAGTACTTC. Translating gives CASSVSRDSGPGAQYF.

The chain combines TRBV4-3 with TRBJ2-1; D remains ambiguous. The CDR3 loop spans 15 amino acids. V lost 0 bases, J lost 3 bases, and 9 bases lay in between. Germline V CDR1 and CDR2: LGHNA, YSLEER. CDR3 in DNA: TGCGCCAGCAGCCAAGACCGTTTTAACTACAATGAGCAGTTCTTC. Translating it yields CASSQDRFNYNEQFF.

The genes are TRBV28 and TRBJ1-6; 7 positions match TRBD1. There are 16 residues in the CDR3. In germline, CDR1 is MDHEN, CDR2 SYDVKM. J was trimmed by 7 bases and V by 6 bases; bases with no gene match: 12. The CDR3 DNA reads TGTGCCAGCAGAGAGGCGACAGGGCCGGGGAATTCACCCCTCCACTTT. As protein: CASREATGPGNSPLHF.

CDR3 loop: CASSMVTGVGTSNEQFF. CDR3 sequence (DNA): TGTGCCAGCAGTATGGTGACAGGGGTGGGTACAAGTAATGAGCAGTTCTTC. J is TRBJ2-1 and V is TRBV27, with TRBD1 matching over 8 bases. CDR3 length: 17 amino acids. CDR1 and CDR2 from the germline V gene are MNHEY and SMNVEV (reference sequence). The V segment lost 5 bases and the J segment 7 bases; nucleotides outside the gene matches: 16.

The V gene is TRBV12-3 or TRBV12-4, the J gene TRBJ2-1; 7 nucleotides agree with TRBD1. Germline trimming cut 0 bases from V and 8 bases from J; bases unmatched to any gene: 1. CDR3 length: 13 residues. The CDR3 coding sequence is TGTGCCAGCAGTTTAGCACAGGGGTATGAGCAGTTCTTC. Its protein is CASSLAQGYEQFF.

The chain employs TRBV5-1 and TRBJ2-7; D might be TRBD1 (6 bases). The V and J ends lost 4 bases and 5 bases respectively, with 10 bases between them. This CDR3 region has 12 residues. CDR1 is SGHRS, CDR2 YFSETQ, per germline. CDR3 protein: CASSQQGNEQYF. CDR3 DNA sequence: TGCGCCAGCAGCCAACAGGGAAACGAGCAGTACTTC.

V usage is TRBV11-3 and J usage is TRBJ2-7, with TRBD2 matching 7 bases. The CDR3 has 14 residues. The germline gives CDR1 SGHNT, CDR2 YENEEA. J gave up 0 bases and V 5 bases, and 4 bases lay outside the gene matches. The chain's CDR3 is CASSPGGFSYEQYF. CDR3 DNA sequence: TGTGCCAGCAGCCCGGGAGGCTTCTCCTACGAGCAGTACTTC.

J is TRBJ2-2 and V is TRBV7-2; 8 nucleotides line up with TRBD1. The CDR3 sequence is 16 residues long. Germline V gene data show CDR1 as SGHTA and CDR2 as FQGNSA. V trimming: 1 base; J trimming: 5 bases; junction bases outside the gene matches: 6. The CDR3 coding sequence is TGTGCCAGCAGCTTAGAAACAGGGGGAGTGACCGGGGAGCTGTTTTTT. It yields the protein CASSLETGGVTGELFF. Variable domain in full (rest from reference TRBV7-2 and TRBJ2-2): GAGVSQSPSNKVTEKGKDVELRCDPISGHTALYWYRQSLGQGLEFLIYFQGNSAPDKSGLPSDRFSAERTGGSVSTLTIQRTQQEDSAVYLCASSLETGGVTGELFFGEGSRLTVL.